The 12 T cell receptor beta chains given below trace back to one sample, sequenced in a study of blood T cell repertoires in COVID-19. Assay used: immunoSEQ multiplex PCR; TCRdb lists only in-frame clones, some missing. The sample records 20,000 to 25,000 clones, approximately 90% being singletons. The sample consisted of peripheral blood. These receptors all stem from a woman of 80 years or more with active COVID-19.

V usage is TRBV7-2 and J usage is TRBJ2-7; D possibly corresponds to TRBD2 (5 bases). The CDR3 runs 16 residues. The V end lost 2 bases, the J end lost 1 base, and 15 bases lay between the germline ends. From germline, CDR1 is SGHTA and CDR2 FQGNSA. The chain's CDR3 is CASSLQAVGRSYEQYF. DNA of the CDR3: TGTGCCAGCAGCTTACAAGCGGTCGGACGGTCCTACGAGCAGTACTTC.

The V call is TRBV15, the J call TRBJ2-1; D is perhaps TRBD2 (6 bases). CDR1 and CDR2 from the germline V gene are LNHNV and YYDKDF (reference sequence). Trimming removed 1 base at V and 8 bases at J, with 12 bases between. This CDR3 has 14 amino acids. CDR3 residues: CATSRGLDLDEQFF. CDR3 nucleotide sequence: TGTGCCACCAGCAGAGGACTAGATCTCGATGAGCAGTTCTTC.

This rearrangement joins TRBV28 to TRBJ1-1; D unresolved. This CDR3 has 14 residues. Germline lookup yields CDR1 MDHEN and CDR2 SYDVKM. Trimming removed 6 bases from V and 0 bases from J, with 11 bases in between. For the CDR3, the DNA is TGTGCCAGCAGAGCGTTAATGTTGAACACTGAAGCTTTCTTT. This codes for CASRALMLNTEAFF.

V and J are TRBV7-2 and TRBJ2-5, with 8 bases that match TRBD2. V shed 3 bases, J shed 4 bases, and the junction held 10 bases outside the gene matches. The germline CDR1 and CDR2 sequences are SGHTA and FQGNSA. This CDR3 region has 16 residues. CDR3 nucleotide sequence: TGTGCCAGCAGCTTCAACGCGGGGGGCCCAAGAGAGACCCAGTACTTC. Amino acid sequence: CASSFNAGGPRETQYF.

J is TRBJ2-7 and V is TRBV21-1; the listed D gene, TRBD2, was not tested against the DNA. TRBV21-1 is a pseudogene. The CDR3 sequence is 16 residues long. CDR3 amino acids: CASSKKRLAGGGEQYF. The CDR3 nucleotides are TGTGCCAGCAGCAAGAAGCGACTAGCGGGGGGCGGCGAGCAGTACTTC.

This rearrangement joins TRBV25-1 to TRBJ1-2; 8 bases fit TRBD1. This CDR3 has 18 residues. The junction had 20 bases not matched to a gene; V was cut back by 7 bases and J by 4 bases. Germline-derived CDR1 and CDR2 are MGHDK and SYGVNS. The CDR3 loop reads CASNPPGQESIFPYGYTF. The CDR3 DNA follows: TGTGCCAGCAACCCCCCGGGACAGGAGTCCATATTTCCCTATGGCTACACCTTC.

The chain couples TRBV5-4 to TRBJ1-2; D call uncertain. Germline-derived CDR1 and CDR2 are SGHNT and YYREEE (reference sequence). The V and J ends lost 0 bases and 7 bases respectively, with 10 bases between them. This CDR3 comprises 13 residues. Here the CDR3 DNA reads TGTGCCAGCAGCTTGGCTTCAGGTAGTGGCTACACCTTC. Its protein is CASSLASGSGYTF.

The chain joins TRBV7-2 to TRBJ1-1, with D maybe TRBD1 (5 bases). Trimming stripped 1 base from V and 11 bases from J, with 14 bases between. CDR1 is SGHTA, CDR2 FQGNSA, per germline. There are 13 residues in the CDR3. The CDR3 DNA reads as TGTGCCAGCAGCTTAGGGGGGAGGGAAAAGGCTTTCTTT. This translates into CASSLGGREKAFF.

The gene calls are TRBV27 and TRBJ2-2, with 8 positions matching TRBD1. Looked up from germline, CDR1 is MNHEY and CDR2 is SMNVEV (reference sequence). V shed 1 base and J 1 base; nucleotides not matched to a gene: 2. The length of the CDR3 is 16 residues. This CDR3 is CASSLLGTGNTGELFF. CDR3 nucleotides: TGTGCCAGCAGTTTATTAGGGACAGGGAACACCGGGGAGCTGTTTTTT.

The chain carries TRBV29-1 and TRBJ2-3; TRBD1 might be the D (5 bases). There are 12 residues in the CDR3. Germline CDR1 and CDR2: SQVTM and ANQGSEA. Trimming cost V 4 bases and J 3 bases, with 8 bases left between them. The CDR3 sequence is CSVARQTDTQYF. CDR3 DNA sequence: TGCAGCGTTGCCCGACAGACAGATACGCAGTATTTT.

This clone has only one observation. The chain employs TRBV2 and TRBJ1-2, with a weak D call TRBD1 (6 bases). The CDR3 runs 12 residues. Germline V gene sequence: CDR1 SNHLY, CDR2 FYNNEI. Trimming stripped 3 bases from V and 8 bases from J, with 10 bases between. The chain's CDR3 is CASSDTGTGYTF. As DNA, the CDR3 is TGTGCCAGCAGTGATACAGGGACCGGCTACACCTTC.

This clone appeared once. This chain links TRBV5-1 with TRBJ2-3, with D possibly matching TRBD1 (7 bases). CDR3 length: 17 residues. V was cut by 3 bases and J by 0 bases, with 17 bases left in between. Germline CDR1 is SGHRS and CDR2 is YFSETQ. CDR3 DNA: TGCGCCAGCAGCTCTGGGGGGCCAGGGGGAAGCACAGATACGCAGTATTTT. Its protein is CASSSGGPGGSTDTQYF.